This entry is about one TCR beta chain. These data originate in a study of cytomegalovirus exposure and HLA in healthy donors. PCR employed 60 Vbeta and 13 Jbeta primers. Some clones are missing from TCRdb's copy, which holds only in-frame ones; the method was immunoSEQ multiplex PCR. The sample records approximately 150,000 clones, roughly 80% being singletons. The clonotype comes from a man in his late teens or twenties in good health and CMV-seropositive. The sequenced sample consisted of PBMCs.

In DNA form, the CDR3 reads TGTGCCAGCAACGCTAGGTTGCGCCGAGCCGATGAGCAGTTCTTC. It encodes CASNARLRRADEQFF. The chain has TRBV11-2 and TRBJ2-1; D unresolved. The CDR3 has 15 residues. V was pared by 7 bases and J by 8 bases, with 21 bases between. Germline CDR1 SGHAT, CDR2 FQNNGV.